The table lists the clone carrying this T cell receptor (beta chain) with many counts. Its antigen is currently unknown. The CDR3 extends 3 residues past the end of the read, so its final part is completed from the germline J gene. This sample is drawn from a study of T cell clonality in common variable immunodeficiency. Whole-study findings and limits: CVID subjects shared fewer TCRbeta clones than healthy controls did.

The V gene end was trimmed by 4 bases and the J gene end by 0 bases; junction bases not matched to a gene: 7. The CDR3 spans 17 residues. CDR1 is SNHLY, CDR2 FYNNEI, per germline. Control and CVID samples contributed equal amounts of genomic DNA. Using immunoSEQ multiplex PCR, the repertoire was profiled, and TCRdb retains in-frame clones only, with some absent. The sample lists about 40,000 clones, none appearing once, the ten largest making up over 1.2%. Each donor provided roughly 4.5 to 8.5 ml of heparinized whole blood. The source material was peripheral blood mononuclear cells. This chain joins TRBV2 and TRBJ1-5; 9 bases line up with TRBD1. The sequence was obtained from a person between 18 and 69 years old in good health. CDR3 DNA, as far as it was read: TGTGCCAGCAGTGCAGGACAGGGGATAAATAGCAATCAGCCC. Translated, it gives CASSAGQGINSNQP. From start to end, the CDR3 is CASSAGQGINSNQPQHF.